This TCR beta chain was obtained from a study of T cell responses to AZD1222 COVID-19 vaccine. Here immunoSEQ multiplex PCR was the method, and the copy in TCRdb shows in-frame clones only, minus some. In the table there are roughly 79,000 clones, about 90% of which are singletons. This clone appeared once. Its antigen is currently unknown. Study-wide results and caveats: Clonal diversity may have been underestimated in mostly white British donors.

CDR3 length: 15 residues. The V end was cut by 0 bases, the J end by 9 bases, with 18 bases between. From germline, CDR1 is LNHNV and CDR2 YYDKDF (reference sequence). The chain joins TRBV15 to TRBJ2-7; D not certain. The clonotype comes from an adult in good health. The sample here was peripheral blood, taken on day 0 of MenACWY control vaccination. CDR3 residues: CATSREIVRATGQYF. The CDR3 bases are TGTGCCACCAGCAGAGAAATTGTACGGGCAACTGGGCAGTACTTC.